The entry below gives a single T cell receptor (beta chain) sequence along with its context. Antigen unknown. It was with 60 Vbeta and 13 Jbeta primers that the PCR ran. Only in-frame clones appear in the TCRdb table, and some are missing; sequencing was by immunoSEQ multiplex PCR. The table shows about 180,000 clones, with around 74% occurring only once. V shed 4 bases and J shed 1 base, with 28 bases lying between them. The germline V gene encodes CDR1 SGHTS and CDR2 YDEGEE. CDR3 length: 20 residues. The data stem from a study of cytomegalovirus exposure and HLA in healthy donors. About the study: Drawn from HLA-typed donors, around 85 million unique TCRs were held in an early data release.

Whole-study findings and limits: Rarity marked most TCR sequences, yet some public TCRs occurred in many donors. Some V segments could not be told apart, so they were left out, TRBV6-2 and TRBV6-3 among them.

The sequence was collected from a male donor in good health and CMV-seronegative. The chain is built from TRBV5-8 and TRBJ2-3, with D possibly matching TRBD2 (7 bases). The sample comprised PBMCs. CDR3 residues: CASSHYSGLAGAIRTDTQYF. CDR3 DNA: TGTGCCAGCAGCCACTATTCGGGGCTGGCGGGGGCTATTCGCACAGATACGCAGTATTTT.